Presented here are 9 T cell receptor beta chains from one specimen sequenced in a study of blood T cell repertoires in COVID-19. Measured with immunoSEQ multiplex PCR; TCRdb has only the in-frame clones, and not every one. The sample contains about 90,000 clones, around 90% of which appear only once. Sequenced input: peripheral blood. The receptors were sampled from a male donor with acute or convalescent COVID-19.

The chain couples TRBV16 to TRBJ1-2; D unresolved. CDR1 KGHSY and CDR2 FQNENV come from the germline V gene. The CDR3 consists of 17 residues. V lost 0 bases, J lost 6 bases, and 20 bases lay in between. The CDR3 reads CASSQSLAQVSADGYTF. The DNA for the CDR3 is TGTGCCAGCAGCCAATCCCTCGCCCAGGTGTCCGCCGATGGCTACACCTTC.

The V and J genes are TRBV14 and TRBJ2-1, with 11 bases matching TRBD2. Germline-derived CDR1 and CDR2 are SGHDN and FVKESK. Unmatched junction bases numbered 9, after V lost 6 bases and J lost 8 bases. CDR3 length: 15 amino acids. The CDR3 sequence: CASRQTGTSGDEQFF. CDR3 bases: TGTGCCAGCAGACAAACCGGGACTAGCGGCGATGAGCAGTTCTTC.

The chain carries TRBV6-6 and TRBJ1-1; 7 nucleotides line up with TRBD1. With V trimmed by 7 bases and J by 7 bases, 12 bases remained unmatched. The germline V gene encodes CDR1 MNHNY and CDR2 SVGAGI (reference sequence). CDR3 length: 14 amino acids. The CDR3 spells CASTRPGQVSEAFF. In DNA, the CDR3 is TGTGCCAGCACCCGCCCCGGACAGGTCAGTGAAGCTTTCTTT.

The table lists this clone with a few counts. The sample holds other DNA sequences that translate to the same CDR3. V is TRBV27 and J is TRBJ2-2, with no clear D. V lost 6 bases and J lost 4, with 6 bases in between. Per the germline V gene, CDR1 is MNHEY and CDR2 is SMNVEV (reference sequence). There are 12 residues in the CDR3. The CDR3 DNA is TGTGCCAGCAGCGGTGTCACCGGGGAGCTGTTTTTT. Protein: CASSGVTGELFF.

CDR3 amino acids: CASSGQGDSPLHF. The DNA for the CDR3 is TGTGCCAGCAGTGGACAGGGGGATTCACCCCTCCACTTT. The gene calls are TRBV28 and TRBJ1-6, with 10 bases identical to TRBD1. Germline V gene data show CDR1 as MDHEN and CDR2 as SYDVKM. CDR3 length: 13 amino acids. V was clipped by 5 bases and J by 8 bases; unmatched bases: 0.

The chain joins TRBV7-8 to TRBJ1-2; 9 bases are shared with TRBD1. The junction had 10 bases not matched to a gene; V was cut back by 1 base and J by 4 bases. The CDR3 has 17 amino acids. Per germline, CDR1 SGHVS and CDR2 FQNEAQ. The CDR3 nucleotides read TGTGCCAGCAGCTTAGGGGCTGCGGGACAGGGAGGCTATGGCTACACCTTC. Translating it yields CASSLGAAGQGGYGYTF.

The chain combines TRBV7-2 with TRBJ2-5; 7 nucleotides align to TRBD2. CDR1 SGHTA and CDR2 FQGNSA come from the germline V gene. The junction had 1 base not matched to a gene; V was cut back by 0 bases and J by 3 bases. This CDR3 has 14 residues. The CDR3 region is CASSLAGGKETQYF. CDR3 nucleotide sequence: TGTGCCAGCAGCTTAGCGGGGGGGAAAGAGACCCAGTACTTC.

The CDR3 loop reads CASRRTGGRVEGYTF. The CDR3 nucleotides are TGTGCCAGCAGAAGGACAGGGGGAAGGGTGGAGGGCTACACCTTC. The chain combines TRBV5-4 with TRBJ1-2; TRBD1 matches at 10 bases. This CDR3 comprises 15 residues. Per germline, CDR1 SGHNT and CDR2 YYREEE (reference sequence). J lost 8 bases, V lost 5 bases, and 12 bases had no gene match.

This clone was counted a single time. V and J are TRBV18 and TRBJ2-6, with 9 bases that match TRBD2. The CDR3 length is 19 residues. The V segment lost 0 bases and the J segment 0 bases; nucleotides outside the gene matches: 6. Germline CDR1 and CDR2: KGHSH and LQKENI. In nucleotides, the CDR3 is TGTGCCAGCTCACCACCTGGAGTAGCGGGGGACTCTGGGGCCAACGTCCTGACTTTC. It yields the protein CASSPPGVAGDSGANVLTF.